This TCR beta chain is from a study of blood T cells in healthy people across ages. Study context: Template switching recovered approximately one barcoded beta molecule for every two T cells.

This clonotype has at least ten counts. CDR1 is SGHRS and CDR2 is YFSETQ in the germline V gene. V was cut by 0 bases and J by 5 bases, with 11 bases left in between. There are 14 residues in the CDR3. Alongside a J-beta primer mix, a sample-barcoded 5' primer served in a second PCR lasting roughly 7 to 11 cycles. Every molecule of cDNA carried a tag from a template-switch adaptor with 12 random nucleotides. MiXCR, run by TCRdb on the 5' RACE reads, gives a single entry per CDR3 protein. The table includes fewer than 700,000 distinct CDR3 sequences, around half detected once. Each of the donors had roughly 9.3 milliliters of peripheral blood drawn into EDTA-treated Vacutainer tubes. Isolated per sample were at least 7 million PBMCs.

Material for sequencing was blood. The chain has TRBV5-1 and TRBJ2-5; D not resolved. This clonotype was sampled from a man older than 75 in good health. CDR3 loop: CASSLVGQPETQYF. The CDR3 coding sequence is TGCGCCAGCAGCTTGGTGGGCCAACCCGAGACCCAGTACTTC.